A selection of T cell receptor beta chains follows, all from one sample in a study of shared clonotypes between healthy human individuals. Profiling relied on immunoSEQ multiplex PCR, and the TCRdb table lists in-frame clones only, not all of them. This table has 950,000 to 1,100,000 clones, about 76% appearing once. Sequencing was carried out using memory CD4+ T cells sorted from blood. The receptors derive from a man between 18 and 35 years old in good health. Each CDR3 is given with its conserved first and last residue. A D gene is named only where the DNA matches it firmly. For some rows the clone size is stated as once, few or many, or as a class when expanded; others skip it.

v_gene	j_gene	len	abundance	d_gene	CDR3aa	CDR3nt
TRBV5-1	TRBJ2-5	14	NA	TRBD1	CASSYGQGGKTQYF	TGCGCCAGCAGCTACGGACAGGGGGGAAAGACCCAGTACTTC
TRBV5-1	TRBJ2-5	14	many	NA	CASSESRGQETQYF	TGCGCCAGCAGCGAATCGAGAGGCCAAGAGACCCAGTACTTC
TRBV5-1	TRBJ2-2	15	NA	NA	CASSLTTTNTGELFF	TGCGCCAGCAGCTTAACTACCACTAACACCGGGGAGCTGTTTTTT
TRBV27	TRBJ2-4	14	NA	NA	CASSFRQGGHIQYF	TGTGCCAGCAGTTTTCGGCAGGGTGGACACATTCAGTACTTC
TRBV5-6	TRBJ2-1	14	once	TRBD2	CASSLSLAGNEQFF	TGTGCCAGCAGCTTGAGCCTAGCGGGCAATGAGCAGTTCTTC
TRBV18	TRBJ1-1	13	NA	NA	CASKLPADTEAFF	TGTGCCAGTAAACTTCCGGCGGACACTGAAGCTTTCTTT
TRBV5-1	TRBJ1-5	15	NA	TRBD1	CASSLEGAEGQPQHF	TGCGCCAGCAGCTTGGAGGGGGCGGAGGGACAGCCCCAGCATTTT
TRBV11-2	TRBJ1-1	14	NA	TRBD1	CASSTGTGGTEAFF	TGTGCCAGCAGCACAGGGACAGGGGGCACTGAAGCTTTCTTT
TRBV30	TRBJ1-5	15	many	NA	CAWSFHGTSNQPQHF	TGTGCCTGGAGTTTTCACGGGACAAGCAATCAGCCCCAGCATTTT
TRBV19	TRBJ1-6	13	NA	NA	CASQGTDNSPLHF	TGTGCCAGCCAGGGGACGGATAATTCACCCCTCCACTTT
TRBV5-1	TRBJ1-1	13	NA	TRBD1	CASSPQGAGEAFF	TGCGCCAGCAGCCCACAGGGGGCGGGAGAAGCTTTCTTT
TRBV9	TRBJ1-5	13	NA	TRBD1	CASSVEGAQPQHF	TGTGCCAGCAGCGTAGAGGGGGCTCAGCCCCAGCATTTT
TRBV5-6	TRBJ1-4	17	NA	TRBD1	CASSLGTGSATNEKLFF	TGTGCCAGCAGCTTAGGGACAGGGTCTGCAACTAATGAAAAACTGTTTTTT
TRBV6-7	TRBJ2-7	15	NA	TRBD2	CASTLGASGYYEQYF	TGTGCCAGCACCCTAGGGGCTAGCGGGTACTACGAGCAGTACTTC
TRBV25-1	TRBJ1-1	15	NA	NA	CASSENEQTYTEAFF	TGTGCCAGCAGTGAAAATGAGCAGACCTACACTGAAGCTTTCTTT
TRBV6-6	TRBJ1-6	16	NA	NA	CASSYPTTEADSPLHF	TGTGCCAGCAGTTACCCTACCACAGAAGCGGATTCACCCCTCCACTTT
TRBV29-1	TRBJ2-3	14	many	NA	CSVDRDEMGDTQYF	TGCAGCGTTGATAGGGATGAAATGGGGGATACGCAGTATTTT
TRBV27	TRBJ1-5	16	NA	NA	CASSPSWGASNQPQHF	TGTGCCAGCAGTCCCTCCTGGGGAGCTAGCAATCAGCCCCAGCATTTT
TRBV12-1	TRBJ2-7	16	NA	NA	CASSFSLAGVVLEQYF	TGTGCCAGCAGCTTTTCTTTAGCGGGAGTAGTTCTAGAGCAGTACTTC
TRBV29-1	TRBJ2-1	14	once	NA	CSVGTGSLLNEQFF	TGCAGCGTGGGAACAGGAAGTTTACTCAATGAGCAGTTCTTC
TRBV10-3	TRBJ1-5	15	few	NA	CAISELPGSNQPQHF	TGTGCCATCAGTGAGCTTCCAGGGAGCAATCAGCCCCAGCATTTT
TRBV5-1	TRBJ2-3	14	NA	TRBD1	CASSLRQGAGTQYF	TGCGCCAGCAGCTTGAGGCAGGGGGCGGGTACGCAGTATTTT
TRBV10-3	TRBJ2-3	15	NA	NA	CAISESRGSTDTQYF	TGTGCCATTAGTGAGTCGCGTGGGAGCACAGATACGCAGTATTTT
TRBV30	TRBJ2-1	13	NA	NA	CAWITQGGNEQFF	TGTGCCTGGATCACGCAGGGGGGCAATGAGCAGTTCTTC
TRBV10-3	TRBJ1-1	13	many	NA	CAIGRTSDAEAFF	TGTGCCATCGGGAGGACATCGGACGCTGAAGCTTTCTTT
TRBV7-8	TRBJ2-3	16	NA	NA	CASSLRDPEPTDTQYF	TGTGCCAGCAGCTTAAGGGACCCAGAACCAACAGATACGCAGTATTTT
TRBV7-9	TRBJ1-1	13	few	NA	CAGTRSMNTEAFF	TGTGCCGGAACCAGGAGCATGAACACTGAAGCTTTCTTT
TRBV5-1	TRBJ2-7	14	few	NA	CASSLTSPDYEQYF	TGCGCCAGCAGCTTGACATCTCCGGACTACGAGCAGTACTTC
TRBV19	TRBJ2-2	15	many	NA	CASIGGPANTGELFF	TGTGCCAGTATTGGCGGCCCCGCGAACACCGGGGAGCTGTTTTTT
TRBV7-2	TRBJ1-1	15	NA	NA	CASSLSGALGTEAFF	TGTGCCAGCAGCTTATCGGGGGCGCTGGGCACTGAAGCTTTCTTT
TRBV6-6	TRBJ1-5	14	NA	NA	CASRTGGADQPQHF	TGTGCCAGCAGAACGGGCGGGGCTGATCAGCCCCAGCATTTT
TRBV7-2	TRBJ2-7	15	NA	TRBD2	CASSVTSGGSYEQYF	TGTGCCAGCAGCGTTACTAGCGGTGGCTCCTACGAGCAGTACTTC
TRBV5-6	TRBJ1-3	16	NA	NA	CASSALQENSGNTIYF	TGTGCCAGCAGCGCCCTGCAAGAGAACTCTGGAAACACCATATATTTT
TRBV9	TRBJ2-2	14	once	NA	CASSVGGWTGELFF	TGTGCCAGCAGCGTCGGAGGGTGGACCGGGGAGCTGTTTTTT
TRBV5-6	TRBJ1-2	15	NA	NA	CASSHQMVRVGGYTF	TGTGCCAGCAGCCACCAGATGGTCAGGGTGGGTGGCTACACCTTC
TRBV10-3	TRBJ2-3	14	NA	NA	CAISEWSGRDTQYF	TGTGCCATCAGTGAGTGGTCAGGAAGAGATACGCAGTATTTT
TRBV11-2	TRBJ2-7	15	few	TRBD2	CASILGSGRAHEQYF	TGTGCCAGCATTCTCGGGAGCGGGAGGGCCCACGAGCAGTACTTC
TRBV7-2	TRBJ1-6	13	NA	TRBD1	CASSPDRVSPLHF	TGTGCCAGCAGCCCGGACAGGGTTTCACCCCTCCACTTT
TRBV2	TRBJ2-1	14	NA	NA	CASGGRRTYNEQFF	TGTGCCAGCGGTGGGAGGAGGACCTACAATGAGCAGTTCTTC
TRBV10-3	TRBJ2-1	15	NA	NA	CAIKGETWGHDEQFF	TGTGCCATCAAAGGGGAGACATGGGGACACGATGAGCAGTTCTTC
TRBV27	TRBJ2-3	19	NA	TRBD2	CASSLTRREGLYGTDTQYF	TGTGCCAGCAGTTTAACCAGGCGGGAGGGCCTGTACGGCACAGATACGCAGTATTTT
TRBV4-2	TRBJ2-5	14	NA	TRBD1	CASSQIGGAETQYF	TGTGCCAGCAGCCAAATAGGGGGCGCGGAGACCCAGTACTTC
TRBV28	TRBJ1-1	15	NA	TRBD1	CASSVSGTGRGEAFF	TGTGCCAGCAGTGTCTCCGGGACAGGGAGGGGGGAGGCTTTCTTT
TRBV4-1	TRBJ2-7	14	NA	NA	CASSPVVGSYEQYF	TGCGCCAGCAGCCCTGTAGTGGGCTCCTACGAGCAGTACTTC
TRBV6-5	TRBJ1-1	16	NA	NA	CASSYASMERNTEAFF	TGTGCCAGCAGTTACGCCTCCATGGAAAGAAACACTGAAGCTTTCTTT
TRBV16	TRBJ2-7	17	NA	NA	CASSQSVGQGPLGEQYF	TGTGCCAGCAGCCAATCCGTTGGGCAGGGACCTTTAGGAGAGCAGTACTTC
TRBV5-1	TRBJ1-4	15	NA	NA	CASSYGQTSYEKLFF	TGCGCCAGCAGCTATGGACAGACCTCGTATGAAAAACTGTTTTTT
TRBV6-6	TRBJ1-1	14	NA	NA	CASISGMGNTEAFF	TGTGCCAGCATCTCAGGGATGGGGAACACTGAAGCTTTCTTT
TRBV7-9	TRBJ1-4	15	once	NA	CASSEDGTTNEKLFF	TGTGCCAGCAGCGAAGACGGAACAACTAATGAAAAACTGTTTTTT
TRBV28	TRBJ2-7	13	NA	NA	CASSPHGAGEQYF	TGTGCCAGCAGTCCCCACGGAGCGGGCGAGCAGTACTTC
TRBV5-1	TRBJ2-2	16	NA	NA	CASSLSQDGNTGELFF	TGCGCCAGCAGCTTAAGTCAGGACGGAAACACCGGGGAGCTGTTTTTT
TRBV18	TRBJ1-2	15	once	TRBD1	CASSLTGQGSYGYTF	TGTGCCAGCTCCCTCACGGGACAGGGGAGCTATGGCTACACCTTC
TRBV28	TRBJ2-7	15	once	TRBD1	CASSTPGTGVYVQYF	TGTGCCAGCAGTACCCCCGGGACAGGAGTTTATGTGCAGTACTTC
TRBV30	TRBJ2-7	14	NA	TRBD1	CAWSITGGTGEQYF	TGTGCCTGGAGTATAACAGGGGGAACGGGCGAGCAGTACTTC